The 8 T cell receptor beta chains in this list originate from one sample, sequenced in a study of shared clonotypes between healthy human individuals. Clones were read by immunoSEQ multiplex PCR, and TCRdb kept only the in-frame ones, dropping some. This sample has roughly 2.5 million clones, with about 92% found just once. The source material was naive CD4+ T cells sorted from blood. Subset here: CD45RA+ positively selected. These receptors were taken from a man younger than 35 in good health.

The CDR3 here is CASSPEGGGYGYTF. The CDR3 nucleotides are TGCGCCAGCAGCCCCGAGGGGGGGGGCTATGGCTACACCTTC. V and J are TRBV5-1 and TRBJ1-2, with D perhaps TRBD1 (6 bases). The CDR3 contains 14 residues. V gave up 4 bases and J gave up 4 bases, with 14 bases separating them. Germline-derived CDR1 and CDR2 are SGHRS and YFSETQ. Using reference TRBV5-1 and TRBJ1-2 for the parts outside the CDR3, the full variable domain is KAGVTQTPRYLIKTRGQQVTLSCSPISGHRSVSWYQQTPGQGLQFLFEYFSETQRNKGNFPGRFSGRQFSNSRSEMNVSTLELGDSALYLCASSPEGGGYGYTFGSGTRLTVV.

This clone has only one observation. The rearrangement joins TRBV7-9 to TRBJ1-5; no firm D call. The germline V gene encodes CDR1 SEHNR and CDR2 FQNEAQ (reference sequence). The CDR3 has 15 residues. V was trimmed by 5 bases and J by 0 bases, leaving 11 bases between them. CDR3 nucleotides: TGTGCCAGCAGCATGGACGGAAATAGCAATCAGCCCCAGCATTTT. Translation: CASSMDGNSNQPQHF.

This clone is a singleton in its sample. V gene TRBV18 combines with J gene TRBJ1-2; 9 bases match TRBD1. V was clipped by 3 bases and J by 5 bases; unmatched bases: 4. The CDR3 loop spans 14 amino acids. Germline V gene data show CDR1 as KGHSH and CDR2 as LQKENI. This CDR3 reads CASSPGQGPYGYTF. CDR3 DNA sequence: TGTGCCAGCTCACCTGGACAGGGGCCGTATGGCTACACCTTC.

As concerns this clone: The sample contains more than one DNA sequence encoding this CDR3. The rearrangement links TRBV4-3 to TRBJ1-6; possible D gene TRBD1, 5 bases. Trimming took 0 bases from V and 10 from J, leaving 7 bases between them. Germline V gene lookup returns CDR1 LGHNA and CDR2 YSLEER. The CDR3 totals 13 residues. Written as DNA, the CDR3 is TGCGCCAGCAGCCAAGATCAGGGCTCACCCCTCCACTTT. It yields the protein CASSQDQGSPLHF.

The chain uses TRBV6-1 and TRBJ2-2; 7 nucleotides align to TRBD1. The junction had 9 bases not matched to a gene; V was cut back by 2 bases and J by 9 bases. Germline CDR1 MNHNS, CDR2 SASEGT. There are 15 residues in the CDR3. The CDR3 DNA sequence: TGTGCCAGCAGTGAAAGGGGGCTGCAAATGTGGGAGCTGTTTTTT. Translation gives CASSERGLQMWELFF.

The chain uses TRBV6-5 and TRBJ1-3; D not certain. The CDR3 runs to 14 residues. Deletions cut 5 bases from V and 4 bases from J, with 12 bases between. In germline, CDR1 is MNHEY, CDR2 SVGAGI. CDR3 region: CASSRGSGGNTIYF. CDR3 DNA: TGTGCCAGCAGTCGAGGGTCCGGCGGAAACACCATATATTTT.

A remark on this clone: The same CDR3 can be traced to other DNA sequences in this sample. This chain connects TRBV7-9 to TRBJ2-7; 10 nucleotides match TRBD1. The junction had 7 bases not matched to a gene; V was cut back by 5 bases and J by 6 bases. CDR1 SEHNR and CDR2 FQNEAQ come from the germline V gene (reference sequence). The CDR3 extends over 14 amino acids. The CDR3 loop is CASSPGTGELEQYF. CDR3 DNA sequence: TGTGCCAGCAGCCCAGGGACAGGGGAGCTCGAGCAGTACTTC.

The chain joins TRBV29-1 to TRBJ1-1, with unresolved D. CDR1 and CDR2 from the germline V gene are SQVTM and ANQGSEA. The CDR3 spans 11 residues. Trimming left V 7 bases short and J 4 bases short, with 10 bases between. For the CDR3, the DNA is TGCAGCGGAACCGAGGGCACTGAAGCTTTCTTT. It codes for CSGTEGTEAFF.